Following are 2 T cell receptor beta chains from one sample sequenced in a study of blood T cell repertoires in COVID-19. Clones were sequenced by immunoSEQ multiplex PCR, and TCRdb holds only the in-frame ones, with some missing. The data contain more than 300,000 clones, around nine tenths of them singletons. Sequencing used PBMCs or T cells enriched from blood (not recorded which). These receptors came from a young woman who had recovered from COVID-19.

Comments on this clone: The junction differs from germline at one of its ends, possibly a read error. CDR3 in amino acids: CASSFGYNKQFF. In nucleotides, the CDR3 is TGTGCCAGCAGTTTTGGTTACAATAAGCAGTTCTTC. The chain combines TRBV12-3 or TRBV12-4 with TRBJ2-1; D is uncertain. This CDR3 has 12 residues.

This rearrangement joins TRBV30 to TRBJ1-1; D possibly corresponds to TRBD1 (5 bases). V was trimmed by 2 bases and J by 6 bases, leaving 13 bases between them. The CDR3 has 13 amino acids. Germline CDR1 and CDR2: GTSNPN and SVGIG (reference sequence). CDR3 in amino acids: CAWSPGDFPEAFF. As DNA, the CDR3 is TGTGCCTGGAGTCCCGGGGACTTCCCTGAAGCTTTCTTT.